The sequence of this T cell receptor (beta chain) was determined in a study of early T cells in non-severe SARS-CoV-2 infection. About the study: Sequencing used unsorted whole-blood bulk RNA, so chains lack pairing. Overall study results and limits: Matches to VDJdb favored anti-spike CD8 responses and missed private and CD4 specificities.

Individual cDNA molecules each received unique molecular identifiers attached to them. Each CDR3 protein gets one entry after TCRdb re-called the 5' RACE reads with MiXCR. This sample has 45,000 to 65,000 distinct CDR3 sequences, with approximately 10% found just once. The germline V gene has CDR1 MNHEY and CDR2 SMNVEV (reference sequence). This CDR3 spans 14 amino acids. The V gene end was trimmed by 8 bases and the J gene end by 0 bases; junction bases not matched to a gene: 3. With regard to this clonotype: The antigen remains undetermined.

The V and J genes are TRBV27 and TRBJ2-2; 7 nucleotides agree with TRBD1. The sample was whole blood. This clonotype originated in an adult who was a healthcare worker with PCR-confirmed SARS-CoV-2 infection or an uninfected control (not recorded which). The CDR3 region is CASLDRSNTGELFF. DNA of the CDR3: TGTGCCAGCCTGGACAGGTCGAACACCGGGGAGCTGTTTTTT.